This T cell receptor (beta chain) is drawn from a study of CD8 T cells in ankylosing spondylitis. The CDR3 runs to 15 residues. Germline CDR1 SGHTA, CDR2 FQGNSA. V dropped 1 base and J dropped 5 bases, with 14 bases sitting between them. On this clonotype itself: Its antigen is not identified.

Study observations and caveats: Seemingly distinctive of ankylosing spondylitis blood was a TCR beta motif formed by eight highly homologous variants.

One entry per CDR3 protein results from TCRdb running MiXCR on the 5' RACE reads. The data show 55,000 or so distinct CDR3 sequences, with roughly 7.4% seen just once and over 7% held by the top ten. The TCR was taken from a female donor with ankylosing spondylitis or in good health (not recorded which). The specimen sequenced was blood, either unsorted or a sorted T cell fraction (not recorded which). The V gene is TRBV7-2, the J gene TRBJ1-1, with a possible D match to TRBD1 (5 bases). The CDR3 protein is CASSLDGGSGTEAFF. CDR3 in DNA: TGTGCCAGCAGCTTAGATGGGGGTAGCGGGACTGAAGCTTTCTTT.